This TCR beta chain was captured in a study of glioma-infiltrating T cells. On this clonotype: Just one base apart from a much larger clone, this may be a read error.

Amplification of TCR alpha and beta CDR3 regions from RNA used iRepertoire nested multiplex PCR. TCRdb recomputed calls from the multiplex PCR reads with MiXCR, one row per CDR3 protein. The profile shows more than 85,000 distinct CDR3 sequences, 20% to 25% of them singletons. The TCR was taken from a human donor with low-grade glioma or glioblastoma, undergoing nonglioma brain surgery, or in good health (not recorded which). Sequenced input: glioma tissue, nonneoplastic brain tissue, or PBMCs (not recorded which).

This CDR3 is CSVKTSGSTDRQYF. The CDR3 DNA is TGCAGCGTAAAGACTAGCGGGAGCACAGATAGGCAGTATTTT. This chain connects TRBV29-1 to TRBJ2-3; 12 nucleotides match TRBD2. Germline CDR1 reads SQVTM; CDR2 reads ANQGSEA. The CDR3 sequence is 14 residues long.